Sequencing of this T cell receptor (beta chain) was carried out in a study of cytomegalovirus exposure and HLA in healthy donors. Study observations and caveats: Versus the roughly 700-donor mean, an Asian-associated ancestry cluster reportedly showed fewer N-insertions in a later analysis. Information on immune exposure was restricted to one variable (CMV serostatus). Some highly shared sequence variants likely arose as a pipeline artifact.

This CDR3 spans 12 amino acids. The V end was cut by 9 bases, the J end by 4 bases, with 12 bases between. From germline, CDR1 is MDHEN and CDR2 SYDVKM. Use of 60 Vbeta and 13 Jbeta primers characterized the PCR. This table comes from immunoSEQ multiplex PCR, and its TCRdb copy is limited to in-frame clones, with some not included. The data show about 140,000 clones, with around 80% seen just once and approximately 1.5% held by the top ten. As concerns this clone: Its matching antigen is unknown.

The TCR comes from a man aged 25-40 years in good health and CMV-seropositive. Sequences were obtained from PBMCs. The V gene is TRBV28, the J gene TRBJ1-2; perhaps TRBD1 as D (6 bases). The CDR3 bases are TGTGCCAGTCAGGGGTGGGGCTATGGCTACACCTTC. Residues: CASQGWGYGYTF.